This is a list of T cell receptor beta chains from one sample in a study of CD8+CD57+ T cells in acquired aplastic anemia. A single record per CDR3 protein comes from TCRdb applying MiXCR to the reads. The table has about 190,000 distinct CDR3 sequences, around half seen once. Sequencing was done on a sample of sorted CD4+, CD8+, or CD8+CD57+ T cells (not recorded which) from PBMCs. All receptors derive from a human donor in good health, serving as a control. Each CDR3 is given with its conserved first and last residue. A D gene is named only where the DNA matches it firmly. Rows give clone size only sometimes, using once, few, many, or a class for an expanded clone.

CDR3: CASRGSGGKSKNIQYF
DNA: TGTGCCAGCAGGGGGAGCGGGGGGAAATCCAAAAACATTCAGTACTTC
V: TRBV28
J: TRBJ2-4
D: TRBD2
size: many

CDR3: CASSQDRSDPRGSYEQYF
DNA: TGTGCCAGCAGCCAAGATCGGTCCGACCCACGCGGCTCCTACGAGCAGTACTTC
V: TRBV4-2
J: TRBJ2-7
D: .
size: many

CDR3: CAISATPGETQYF
DNA: TGTGCCATCAGTGCAACCCCCGGGGAGACCCAGTACTTC
V: TRBV10-3
J: TRBJ2-5
D: .
size: .

CDR3: CASSFATSGGLTSYEQYF
DNA: TGTGCCAGCAGCTTCGCGACTAGCGGGGGGCTAACCTCCTACGAGCAGTACTTC
V: TRBV7-2
J: TRBJ2-7
D: TRBD2
size: .

CDR3: CASSLVAQAEAFF
DNA: TGTGCCAGCAGCTTGGTTGCGCAGGCTGAAGCTTTCTTT
V: TRBV11-2
J: TRBJ1-1
D: .
size: .

CDR3: CACSESTHSPLRF
DNA: TGCGCCTGCAGTGAGTCGACTCATTCACCCCTCCGCTTT
V: TRBV10-2
J: TRBJ1-6
D: .
size: .

CDR3: CASSQQGGKLFF
DNA: TGTGCCAGTAGTCAACAGGGGGGAAAACTGTTTTTT
V: TRBV19
J: TRBJ1-4
D: TRBD1
size: .

CDR3: CATSRDGVSGNTIYF
DNA: TGTGCCACCAGCAGAGATGGGGTCTCTGGAAACACCATATATTTT
V: TRBV15
J: TRBJ1-3
D: .
size: .

CDR3: CASSTVGLGSYEQYF
DNA: TGTGCCAGCAGCACCGTTGGACTTGGCTCCTACGAGCAGTACTTC
V: TRBV5-8
J: TRBJ2-7
D: .
size: many

CDR3: CASSLPGELAKNIQYF
DNA: TGTGCCAGCAGTTTACCAGGGGAGCTAGCCAAAAACATTCAGTACTTC
V: TRBV6-2/TRBV6-3
J: TRBJ2-4
D: .
size: few

CDR3: CASSLNGGYEQYF
DNA: TGTGCCAGCAGCCTAAATGGAGGCTACGAGCAGTACTTC
V: TRBV2
J: TRBJ2-7
D: .
size: many

CDR3: CASSWNGELFF
DNA: TGTGCCAGCAGCTGGAACGGGGAGCTGTTTTTT
V: TRBV5-6
J: TRBJ2-2
D: .
size: many

CDR3: CATSRDRGNTIYF
DNA: TGTGCCACCAGCAGAGATAGGGGGAACACCATATATTTT
V: TRBV15
J: TRBJ1-3
D: .
size: .

CDR3: CATSAARDVSYEQYF
DNA: TGTGCCACCAGCGCCGCCAGGGACGTTTCCTACGAGCAGTACTTC
V: TRBV15
J: TRBJ2-7
D: .
size: .

CDR3: CAISESAPGLAGATQAYEQYF
DNA: TGTGCCATCAGTGAGTCGGCCCCGGGACTAGCGGGAGCCACTCAGGCCTACGAGCAGTACTTC
V: TRBV10-3
J: TRBJ2-7
D: TRBD2
size: .

CDR3: CASSYWPTNYGYTF
DNA: TGTGCCAGCAGTTACTGGCCCACTAACTATGGCTACACCTTC
V: TRBV6-6
J: TRBJ1-2
D: .
size: .

CDR3: CASSYLTGSSYEQYF
DNA: TGTGCCAGCAGTTACTTGACTGGGAGCTCCTACGAGCAGTACTTC
V: TRBV7-8
J: TRBJ2-7
D: .
size: many

CDR3: CASSSSTGGLTEAFF
DNA: TGTGCCAGCAGTTCCTCGACAGGGGGCTTGACTGAAGCTTTCTTT
V: TRBV28
J: TRBJ1-1
D: TRBD1
size: .

CDR3: CASRLQGASAEQYF
DNA: TGTGCCAGCAGGTTACAGGGGGCGTCTGCCGAGCAGTACTTC
V: TRBV6-5
J: TRBJ2-7
D: TRBD1
size: .

CDR3: CAISATSGGYEQYF
DNA: TGTGCCATCAGCGCCACTAGCGGGGGGTATGAGCAGTACTTC
V: TRBV10-3
J: TRBJ2-7
D: TRBD2
size: .

CDR3: CASSLDRVKSYEQYF
DNA: TGTGCCAGCAGCTTAGACAGGGTAAAATCCTACGAGCAGTACTTC
V: TRBV11-2
J: TRBJ2-7
D: .
size: once

CDR3: CASSGGGYSNQPQHF
DNA: TGTGCCAGCAGCGGCGGGGGATATAGCAATCAGCCCCAGCATTTT
V: TRBV7-9
J: TRBJ1-5
D: .
size: .

CDR3: CASRLLAGIRKGQFF
DNA: TGTGCCAGCAGGCTACTAGCGGGGATCCGAAAGGGGCAGTTCTTC
V: TRBV6-5
J: TRBJ2-1
D: TRBD2
size: few